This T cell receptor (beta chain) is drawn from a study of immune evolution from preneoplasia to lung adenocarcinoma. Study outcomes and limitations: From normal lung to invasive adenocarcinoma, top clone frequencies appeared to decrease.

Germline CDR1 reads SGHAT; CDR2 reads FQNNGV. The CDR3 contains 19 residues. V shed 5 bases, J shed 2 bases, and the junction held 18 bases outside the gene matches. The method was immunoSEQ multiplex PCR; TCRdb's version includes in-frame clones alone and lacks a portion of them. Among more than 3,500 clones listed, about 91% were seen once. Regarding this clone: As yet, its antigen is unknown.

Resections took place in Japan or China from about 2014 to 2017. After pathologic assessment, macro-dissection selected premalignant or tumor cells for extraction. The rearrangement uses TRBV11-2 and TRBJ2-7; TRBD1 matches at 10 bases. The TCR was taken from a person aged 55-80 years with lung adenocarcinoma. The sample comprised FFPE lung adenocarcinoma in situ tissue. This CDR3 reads CASSVSRDRGYLTPYEQYF. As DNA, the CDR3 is TGTGCCAGCAGCGTGAGCCGGGACAGGGGCTACCTTACACCCTACGAGCAGTACTTC. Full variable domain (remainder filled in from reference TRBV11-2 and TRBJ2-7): EAGVAQSPRYKIIEKRQSVAFWCNPISGHATLYWYQQILGQGPKLLIQFQNNGVVDDSQLPKDRFSAERLKGVDSTLKIQPAKLEDSAVYLCASSVSRDRGYLTPYEQYFGPGTRLTVT.